This entry lists 10 T cell receptor beta chains sequenced from one sample in a study of cytomegalovirus exposure and HLA in healthy donors (dated by TCRdb to 2016 to 2017). Libraries were built with the immunoSEQ multiplex PCR assay. A mixture of 60 forward primers for TCR Vbeta segments and 13 reverse primers for TCR Jbeta segments was used in the multiplex PCR. In its TCRdb copy, this immuneACCESS table keeps in-frame sequences only and misses some clones. Where compared with another copy, unresolved V genes explain less than half of these, and the others have no known cause. The table for this sample lists around 180,000 clones; approximately 84% of them were counted only once. The top ten clonotypes cover over 0.2% of the sample. Sequencing used PBMCs. These receptor sequences come from a girl less than two years old in good health and CMV-seronegative.

This sequence joins TRBV4-3 and TRBJ2-2; the match to TRBD2 covers 11 bases. The germline CDR1 and CDR2 sequences are LGHNA and YSLEER. There are 17 residues in the CDR3. V shed 0 bases and J 5 bases; nucleotides not matched to a gene: 5. The CDR3 is CASSQESTSGSTGELFF. The CDR3 nucleotides read TGCGCCAGCAGCCAAGAATCAACTAGCGGGAGTACCGGGGAGCTGTTTTTT.

This sequence joins TRBV7-9 and TRBJ1-1; 8 positions match TRBD1. The V gene's germline CDR1 is SEHNR and CDR2 FQNEAQ (reference sequence). CDR3 length equals 14 residues. Trimming cost V 5 bases and J 4 bases; bases outside gene matches: 6. CDR3 sequence (DNA): TGTGCCAGCAGCCGCCAGGGGGCACTCACTGAAGCTTTCTTT. It codes for CASSRQGALTEAFF.

This clone was found once. This chain links TRBV2 with TRBJ2-3, with D possibly TRBD2 on 5 matching bases. Germline V gene sequence: CDR1 SNHLY, CDR2 FYNNEI. The V and J ends lost 8 bases and 5 bases respectively, with 17 bases between them. This CDR3 region has 14 residues. CDR3 nucleotide sequence: TGTGCCAGCCTTCCGCCTAGCCCGAGAGATACGCAGTATTTT. This translates into CASLPPSPRDTQYF.

This chain links TRBV29-1 with TRBJ2-1; 10 bases are a match to TRBD2. V was clipped by 3 bases and J by 0 bases; unmatched bases: 14. This CDR3 has 19 residues. Germline V gene sequence: CDR1 SQVTM, CDR2 ANQGSEA. CDR3 protein: CSVEPRSGRPSSSYNEQFF. CDR3 in DNA: TGCAGCGTTGAGCCCCGTAGCGGGAGGCCGTCGAGCTCCTACAATGAGCAGTTCTTC.

This clone has just one count. The rearrangement links TRBV7-2 to TRBJ2-7; TRBD1 agrees at 9 bases. CDR3 length equals 13 residues. Germline V gives CDR1 SGHTA, CDR2 FQGNSA. With V trimmed by 6 bases and J by 12 bases, 12 bases remained unmatched. The CDR3 spells CASSRTGEPSPYF. As DNA, the CDR3 is TGTGCCAGCAGTCGGACAGGGGAGCCCAGTCCGTACTTC.

This chain uses TRBV5-6 with TRBJ2-5; TRBD2 aligns across 7 bases. Matching the DNA end better, TRBJ2-7 makes the J call doubtful. CDR3 length: 14 residues. Germline values: CDR1 SGHDT, CDR2 YYEEEE. For the CDR3, the DNA is TGTGCCAGCAGGTGGGGGGGGGAGAGCTACGAGCAGTACTTC. This sequence encodes CASRWGGESYEQYF.

For the CDR3, the DNA is TGTGCCAGCAGCGAGACGTCGGGACAGGGCATCTATGGCTACACCTTC. Protein product: CASSETSGQGIYGYTF. The V call is TRBV9, the J call TRBJ1-2, with 9 bases lining up with TRBD1. Looked up from germline, CDR1 is SGDLS and CDR2 is YYNGEE. The CDR3 has 16 residues. The ends lost 3 bases at V and 4 bases at J; junction bases unmatched: 10.

The chain combines TRBV5-4 with TRBJ1-1; D might be TRBD1 (6 bases). This CDR3 has 13 residues. Germline lookup yields CDR1 SGHNT and CDR2 YYREEE (reference sequence). V was shortened by 0 bases and J by 6 bases, with 9 bases between the two germline ends. Written as DNA, the CDR3 is TGTGCCAGCAGCTTGGACAGGGCCCCTGAAGCTTTCTTT. Its protein product is CASSLDRAPEAFF.

V gene TRBV7-9 combines with J gene TRBJ2-7; D is perhaps TRBD2 (7 bases). V lost 5 bases, J lost 0 bases, and 14 bases lay in between. Germline V gene lookup returns CDR1 SEHNR and CDR2 FQNEAQ (reference sequence). The CDR3 spans 15 residues. CDR3 loop: CASSPWRGHSYEQYF. The CDR3 DNA sequence: TGTGCCAGCAGCCCTTGGCGGGGGCACTCCTACGAGCAGTACTTC.

CDR3 sequence (DNA): TGTGCCAGCAGTCCGCTACCTTCCCGGACTAGCGACAATGAGCAGTTCTTC. Its protein product is CASSPLPSRTSDNEQFF. The chain combines TRBV27 with TRBJ2-1, with 9 nucleotides matching TRBD2. V shed 5 bases, J shed 5 bases, and the junction held 13 bases outside the gene matches. Per the germline V gene, CDR1 is MNHEY and CDR2 is SMNVEV (reference sequence). The CDR3 runs 17 residues.